These T cell receptor beta chains were read from a single sample in a study of blood T cells in healthy people across ages. TCRdb recomputed calls from the 5' RACE reads with MiXCR, one row per CDR3 protein. The sample includes about 1.1 million distinct CDR3 sequences, 35% to 40% seen only once; the top ten take about an eighth. The sample comprised blood. The receptors derive from a man aged 18 to 29 in good health. Both conserved end residues are part of each CDR3. Fields, in order: J gene, V gene, D gene, CDR3 protein. The D gene is left open where the match is weak.

TRBJ1-5 TRBV6-5 NA CASSRDTSNQPQHF
TRBJ2-3 TRBV9 NA CASSVNQGRNTQYF
TRBJ2-1 TRBV4-2 NA CASSQDGSLYNEQFF
TRBJ1-2 TRBV7-9 NA CASSLGIREDYGYTF
TRBJ1-5 TRBV6-5 TRBD1 CASSYLHRGPNRNQPQHF
TRBJ2-6 TRBV2 TRBD1 CASETGYGANVLTF
NA TRBV6-2/TRBV6-3 TRBD1 CASSSARQGQGIQYF
TRBJ1-1 TRBV6-1 NA CASSEVTWGRTEAFF
TRBJ2-2 TRBV7-2 TRBD1 CASSLTGGPELFF
TRBJ1-5 TRBV3-1 NA CASSQDLGVAQPQHF
TRBJ2-3 TRBV9 TRBD2 CASSARTSGSTDTQYF
TRBJ2-5 TRBV2 TRBD1 CASRTDRDGIAQYF
TRBJ2-1 TRBV7-3 NA CASSLNDPVVNEQFF
TRBJ2-2 TRBV20-1 NA CSATNTAANTGELFF
TRBJ2-5 TRBV27 TRBD2 CASSSLPQLAGVETQYF
TRBJ1-2 TRBV10-3 NA CAISEPAVANYGYTF
TRBJ1-2 TRBV12-3/TRBV12-4 TRBD1 CASSPGQAASGYTF
TRBJ2-5 TRBV20-1 NA CSARPYPDYRFQYQETQYF